This T cell receptor (beta chain) stems from a study of T-cell memory formation after mild COVID-19. Study summary: TCR clusters showed largely donor specificity. Notes on the study in general: Contracting clones, day 15 to 85, had balanced CD4/CD8, and later expanders favored CD4+. Cross-reactive memory apparently joined, as some responding clones appeared in pre-infection memory.

TCRdb fed the 5' RACE reads into MiXCR, producing one record per CDR3 protein. The sample carries about 390,000 distinct CDR3 sequences, 16% recorded once. A remark on this clonotype: Its cognate antigen is unknown.

This CDR3 has 14 residues. The V gene lost 3 bases and the J gene lost 2 bases, with 8 bases spanning the gap. Germline V gene data show CDR1 as LNHDA and CDR2 as SQIVND (reference sequence). This receptor was taken from a man aged 18 to 30 who had mild COVID-19 (a few samples of this study predate the infection). Cell type and time point are not known. The rearrangement uses TRBV19 and TRBJ1-5; no definite D call. The material sequenced was PBMCs or a T cell subset sorted from them (not recorded which). The CDR3 protein is CASSMSGGNQPQHF. DNA for the CDR3: TGTGCCAGTAGTATGTCCGGAGGCAATCAGCCCCAGCATTTT.